The 21 T cell receptor beta chains reported below all come from one sample, sequenced in a study of T cell changes during pregnancy in multiple sclerosis. TCRdb's copy holds only in-frame clones and misses some; the assay was immunoSEQ multiplex PCR. The sample includes some 54,000 clones, 94% of them seen just once. The sample consisted of CD8+ T cells from peripheral blood mononuclear cells, taken in the third trimester of pregnancy. These receptors were obtained from a female donor with multiple sclerosis, enrolled in a pregnancy study.

V usage is TRBV28 and J usage is TRBJ1-1, with TRBD1 as a possible D gene (6 bases). The germline V gene has CDR1 MDHEN and CDR2 SYDVKM. Trimming removed 8 bases from V and 4 bases from J, with 32 bases in between. There are 19 residues in the CDR3. The CDR3 sequence: CASYLGAGGVRVYGTEAFF. CDR3 nucleotide sequence: TGTGCCAGCTACTTGGGGGCGGGGGGAGTAAGGGTTTATGGCACTGAAGCTTTCTTT.

Written as DNA, the CDR3 is TGCAGCGTACAGAATCCGGGACTAGCGGCTGGCAATGAGCAGTTCTTC. Its translation is CSVQNPGLAAGNEQFF. The V call is TRBV29-1, the J call TRBJ2-1; 11 bases fit TRBD2. Germline-derived CDR1 and CDR2 are SQVTM and ANQGSEA. V lost 6 bases to trimming and J lost 6 bases; unmatched junction nucleotides: 13. The CDR3 is 16 residues long.

This chain connects TRBV21-1 to TRBJ2-7; TRBD2, the D gene given by the table, was not confirmed from the DNA. TRBV21-1 is a pseudogene. The CDR3 extends over 16 amino acids. The chain's CDR3 is CASSGRTSGSSYEQYF. CDR3 DNA sequence: TGTGCCAGCTCCGGTCGGACTAGCGGAAGCTCCTACGAGCAGTACTTC.

V is TRBV19 and J is TRBJ1-2; D gene uncertain. V was trimmed by 5 bases and J by 7 bases, leaving 23 bases between them. The CDR3 contains 16 residues. Looked up from germline, CDR1 is LNHDA and CDR2 is SQIVND (reference sequence). The CDR3 region is CASSPFEPTLLSGYTF. CDR3 nucleotide sequence: TGTGCCAGTAGTCCCTTCGAGCCGACTCTCCTCTCTGGCTACACCTTC.

The chain combines TRBV2 with TRBJ1-1, with D unresolved. Germline values: CDR1 SNHLY, CDR2 FYNNEI. V was trimmed by 3 bases and J by 0 bases, leaving 17 bases between them. The length of the CDR3 is 17 residues. CDR3 bases: TGTGCCAGCAGTGAGAGCTTAAGGAGAGGGATGAACACTGAAGCTTTCTTT. Translation: CASSESLRRGMNTEAFF. The complete variable domain, with remaining parts taken from reference TRBV2 and TRBJ1-1, reads EPEVTQTPSHQVTQMGQEVILRCVPISNHLYFYWYRQILGQKVEFLVSFYNNEISEKSEIFDDQFSVERPDGSNFTLKIRSTKLEDSAMYFCASSESLRRGMNTEAFFGQGTRLTVV.

This clone has just one count. J is TRBJ2-3 and V is TRBV4-1, with D hard to call. CDR1 MGHRA and CDR2 YSYEKL come from the germline V gene. The CDR3 covers 14 residues. The V end lost 1 base, the J end lost 6 bases, and 11 bases lay between the germline ends. CDR3 residues: CASSQARFTDTQYF. CDR3 sequence (DNA): TGCGCCAGCAGCCAAGCGAGGTTTACGGATACGCAGTATTTT.

Here the CDR3 reads CASSLAEGMNTEAFF. In DNA, the CDR3 is TGCGCCAGCAGCTTGGCGGAGGGAATGAACACTGAAGCTTTCTTT. This chain uses TRBV5-1 with TRBJ1-1, with D unresolved. Germline assignment: CDR1 SGHRS and CDR2 YFSETQ. The CDR3 is 15 amino acids. The V end lost 0 bases, the J end lost 0 bases, and 9 bases lay between the germline ends.

The rearrangement uses TRBV28 and TRBJ2-1; D is undetermined. Germline V gene data show CDR1 as MDHEN and CDR2 as SYDVKM. The V end was cut by 1 base, the J end by 0 bases, with 10 bases between. The CDR3 totals 16 residues. Here the CDR3 reads CASSLLQQSSYNEQFF. Written as DNA, the CDR3 is TGTGCCAGCAGTTTATTACAGCAGAGCTCCTACAATGAGCAGTTCTTC.

This clone was seen just once. The rearrangement uses TRBV5-5 and TRBJ1-1; D not certain. The V and J ends lost 5 bases and 1 base respectively, with 6 bases between them. CDR1 and CDR2 (germline): SGHKS, YYEKEE (reference sequence). This CDR3 is 12 amino acids long. The CDR3 reads CASSRQNTEAFF. Here the CDR3 DNA reads TGTGCCAGCAGTCGACAGAACACTGAAGCTTTCTTT.

V and J are TRBV7-6 and TRBJ2-7, with TRBD1 identical over 12 bases. The length of the CDR3 is 14 residues. Germline CDR1 reads SGHVS; CDR2 reads FNYEAQ. The trim removed 3 bases at V and 4 bases at J, leaving 1 base unmatched. The CDR3 region is CASSLGQGAYEQYF. CDR3 nucleotide sequence: TGTGCCAGCAGCTTGGGACAGGGGGCGTACGAGCAGTACTTC.

The gene calls are TRBV10-3 and TRBJ2-1, with 12 bases lining up with TRBD2. In germline, CDR1 is ENHRY, CDR2 SYGVKD. V was clipped by 11 bases and J by 8 bases; unmatched bases: 7. There are 13 residues in the CDR3. The CDR3 region is CAPLAGGFDEQFF. As DNA, the CDR3 is TGTGCCCCGCTAGCGGGAGGGTTCGATGAGCAGTTCTTC.

The chain employs TRBV4-1 and TRBJ2-3; D is perhaps TRBD2 (7 bases). Germline values: CDR1 MGHRA, CDR2 YSYEKL. The CDR3 runs to 15 residues. Trimming removed 0 bases from V and 4 bases from J, with 11 bases in between. CDR3 coding DNA: TGCGCCAGCAGCCAAGATAGGGGGGGACCAGATACGCAGTATTTT. Translating gives CASSQDRGGPDTQYF.

The CDR3 coding sequence is TGTGCCAGCAGCCTGAAGAGCTCCTACGAGCAGTACTTC. Its protein is CASSLKSSYEQYF. The J gene is TRBJ2-7, the V gene TRBV7-2; no clear D gene. Germline lookup yields CDR1 SGHTA and CDR2 FQGNSA. The V end lost 5 bases, the J end lost 0 bases, and 8 bases lay between the germline ends. The CDR3 is 13 amino acids.

The genes are TRBV19 and TRBJ1-5; D not certain. The CDR3 has 14 amino acids. Germline CDR1 and CDR2: LNHDA and SQIVND (reference sequence). The ends were cut back, 5 bases at V and 0 bases at J, with 8 bases in the middle. The CDR3 sequence is CASSRPPSNQPQHF. The CDR3 DNA reads TGTGCCAGTAGTCGTCCCCCTAGCAATCAGCCCCAGCATTTT.

The chain uses TRBV27 and TRBJ2-5, with D perhaps TRBD1 (5 bases). Trimming took 2 bases from V and 3 from J, leaving 10 bases between them. This CDR3 is built from 14 residues. The germline gives CDR1 MNHEY, CDR2 SMNVEV (reference sequence). The CDR3 region is CASSLIGEEETQYF. The DNA of the CDR3 is TGTGCCAGCAGTTTAATAGGGGAAGAAGAGACCCAGTACTTC.

The CDR3 DNA sequence: TGCGCCAGCAGCCAAGACCAAGGACAGCCGAACACTGAAGCTTTCTTT. It encodes CASSQDQGQPNTEAFF. This chain connects TRBV4-3 to TRBJ1-1, with D possibly TRBD1 on 6 matching bases. The CDR3 length is 16 residues. Trimming pared 0 bases from V and 1 base from J, leaving 12 bases between. The germline gives CDR1 LGHNA, CDR2 YSLEER.

The CDR3 spells CAWSVRWGGTASTDTQYF. For the CDR3, the DNA is TGTGCCTGGAGTGTAAGGTGGGGAGGGACCGCGAGCACAGATACGCAGTATTTT. This sequence joins TRBV30 and TRBJ2-3; 7 bases map to TRBD2. In germline, CDR1 is GTSNPN, CDR2 SVGIG (reference sequence). This CDR3 region has 18 residues. Trimming removed 0 bases from V and 0 bases from J; junction bases left unmatched: 12.

The chain carries TRBV10-1 and TRBJ2-7, with 7 bases fitting TRBD1. Trimming at V came to 1 base and at J to 3 bases, leaving 12 bases not matched to a gene. Germline loops: CDR1 WNHNN, CDR2 SYGVQD (reference sequence). The CDR3 length is 17 residues. The DNA for the CDR3 is TGCGCCAGCAGTGAGTATAAGCAGGACAGGAGAGGCTACGAGCAGTACTTC. As protein: CASSEYKQDRRGYEQYF.

The gene calls are TRBV28 and TRBJ2-1; 8 nucleotides agree with TRBD1. J lost 10 bases, V lost 6 bases, and 14 bases had no gene match. This CDR3 has 15 amino acids. CDR1 MDHEN and CDR2 SYDVKM come from the germline V gene. CDR3 sequence: CASSPRDRLGVEQFF. The CDR3 DNA follows: TGTGCCAGCAGCCCACGGGACAGGCTAGGGGTGGAGCAGTTCTTC.

Only one count was recorded for this clone. CDR3 DNA: TGTGCCAGCAGCCAAGATTCGAGCTGGCAGTATTTT. It specifies CASSQDSSWQYF. The J gene is TRBJ2-3, the V gene TRBV14, with unresolved D. Germline CDR1 SGHDN, CDR2 FVKESK. V lost 0 bases and J lost 11, with 9 bases in between. This CDR3 spans 12 amino acids.

This clone was seen a few times. V usage is TRBV5-4 and J usage is TRBJ1-1; TRBD1 agrees at 9 bases. There are 13 residues in the CDR3. Losses at the gene ends were 4 bases for V and 6 bases for J; bases not matched to a gene: 4. The V gene's germline CDR1 is SGHNT and CDR2 YYREEE (reference sequence). DNA of the CDR3: TGTGCCAGCAGCCTCCGGACAGGGGCTGAAGCTTTCTTT. Its protein is CASSLRTGAEAFF.